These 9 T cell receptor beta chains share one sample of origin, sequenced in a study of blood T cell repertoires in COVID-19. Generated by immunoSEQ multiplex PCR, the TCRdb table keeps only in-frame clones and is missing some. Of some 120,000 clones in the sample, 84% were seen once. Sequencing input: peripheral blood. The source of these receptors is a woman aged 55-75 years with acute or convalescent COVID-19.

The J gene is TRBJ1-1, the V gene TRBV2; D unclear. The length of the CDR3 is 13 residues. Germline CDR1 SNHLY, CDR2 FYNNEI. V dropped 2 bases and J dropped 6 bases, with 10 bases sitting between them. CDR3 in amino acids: CASSELEQSEAFF. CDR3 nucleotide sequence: TGTGCCAGCAGTGAATTGGAACAGTCTGAAGCTTTCTTT.

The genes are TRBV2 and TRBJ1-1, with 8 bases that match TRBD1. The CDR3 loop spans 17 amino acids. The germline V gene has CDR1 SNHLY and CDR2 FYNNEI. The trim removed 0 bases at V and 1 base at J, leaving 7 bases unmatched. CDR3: CASSEALLGQGNTEAFF. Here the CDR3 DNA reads TGTGCCAGCAGTGAAGCGCTTCTCGGACAGGGGAACACTGAAGCTTTCTTT. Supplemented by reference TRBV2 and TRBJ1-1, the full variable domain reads EPEVTQTPSHQVTQMGQEVILRCVPISNHLYFYWYRQILGQKVEFLVSFYNNEISEKSEIFDDQFSVERPDGSNFTLKIRSTKLEDSAMYFCASSEALLGQGNTEAFFGQGTRLTVV.

The CDR3 DNA reads as TGCGCCAGCAGCGCGGAGGCGTTCGGAAACACCATATATTTT. This codes for CASSAEAFGNTIYF. V usage is TRBV5-1 and J usage is TRBJ1-3, with D unresolved. CDR3 size: 14 residues. Trimming left V 4 bases short and J 4 bases short, with 12 bases between. CDR1 SGHRS and CDR2 YFSETQ come from the germline V gene. Using reference TRBV5-1 and TRBJ1-3 for the parts outside the CDR3, the full variable domain is KAGVTQTPRYLIKTRGQQVTLSCSPISGHRSVSWYQQTPGQGLQFLFEYFSETQRNKGNFPGRFSGRQFSNSRSEMNVSTLELGDSALYLCASSAEAFGNTIYFGEGSWLTVV.

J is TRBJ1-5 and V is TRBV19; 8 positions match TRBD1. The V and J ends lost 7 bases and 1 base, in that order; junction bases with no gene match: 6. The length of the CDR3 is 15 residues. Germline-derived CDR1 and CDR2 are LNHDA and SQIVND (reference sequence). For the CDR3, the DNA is TGTGCCAGTATAGCACAGGGGGGGAGCAATCAGCCCCAGCATTTT. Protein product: CASIAQGGSNQPQHF. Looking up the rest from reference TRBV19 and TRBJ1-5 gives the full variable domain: DGGITQSPKYLFRKEGQNVTLSCEQNLNHDAMYWYRQDPGQGLRLIYYSQIVNDFQKGDIAEGYSVSREKKESFPLTVTSAQKNPTAFYLCASIAQGGSNQPQHFGDGTRLSIL.

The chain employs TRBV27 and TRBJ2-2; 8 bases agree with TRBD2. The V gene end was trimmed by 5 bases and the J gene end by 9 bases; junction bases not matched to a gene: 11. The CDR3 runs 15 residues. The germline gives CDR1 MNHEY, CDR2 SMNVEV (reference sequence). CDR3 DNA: TGTGCCAGCAGTCAATCCGGGACTAGTAGTAGGGAGCTGTTTTTT. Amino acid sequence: CASSQSGTSSRELFF.

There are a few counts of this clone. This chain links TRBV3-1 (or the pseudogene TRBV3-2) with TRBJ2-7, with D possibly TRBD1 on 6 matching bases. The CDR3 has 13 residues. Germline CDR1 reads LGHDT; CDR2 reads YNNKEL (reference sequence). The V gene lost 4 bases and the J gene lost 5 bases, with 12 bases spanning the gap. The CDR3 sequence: CASSPAPGDEQYV. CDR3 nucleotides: TGTGCCAGCAGCCCCGCGCCAGGGGACGAGCAGTACGTC.

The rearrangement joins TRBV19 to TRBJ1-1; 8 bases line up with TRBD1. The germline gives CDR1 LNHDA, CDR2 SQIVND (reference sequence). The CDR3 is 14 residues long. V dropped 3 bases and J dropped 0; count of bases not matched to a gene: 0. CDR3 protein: CASSMDRVNTEAFF. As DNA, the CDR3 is TGTGCCAGTAGTATGGACAGGGTGAACACTGAAGCTTTCTTT.

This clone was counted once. The DNA for the CDR3 is TGTGCCAGCAGCAGCGGGAAGGCCCTCCGCGGAACTAATGAAAAACTGTTTTTT. It codes for CASSSGKALRGTNEKLFF. The rearrangement joins TRBV7-9 to TRBJ1-4; D is ambiguous. V gave up 5 bases and J gave up 1 base, with 20 bases separating them. This CDR3 has 18 residues. Germline assignment: CDR1 SEHNR and CDR2 FQNEAQ (reference sequence).

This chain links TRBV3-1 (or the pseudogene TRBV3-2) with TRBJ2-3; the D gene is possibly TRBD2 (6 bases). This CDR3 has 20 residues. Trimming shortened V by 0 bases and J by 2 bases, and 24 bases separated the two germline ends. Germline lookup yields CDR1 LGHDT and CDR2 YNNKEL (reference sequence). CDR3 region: CASSQDGGLVGRGHTDTQYF. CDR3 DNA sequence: TGTGCCAGCAGCCAAGATGGGGGATTGGTTGGGCGGGGCCACACAGATACGCAGTATTTT.